This T cell receptor (beta chain) was captured in a study of T-cell memory formation after mild COVID-19. In the study overall: For the most part, TCR clusters were specific to one donor. The study's findings and limits: Whereas later expanders leaned CD4+, clones contracting day 15 to 85 showed a balanced CD4/CD8 makeup. Pre-infection memory carried some responding clones, suggesting that cross-reactive memory joined.

To note about this clonotype: Its antigen is not identified.

In TCRdb, the 5' RACE reads were re-called with MiXCR into one record per CDR3 protein. In the table there are about 290,000 distinct CDR3 sequences, around 15% of which are singletons. This sequence originates from a man between 18 and 29 years old who had mild COVID-19 (a few samples of this study predate the infection). Cell type and time point are not known. Sequenced material: PBMCs or a T cell subset sorted from them (not recorded which).

The CDR3 sequence: CASSLSIVSGQTGVTGRLNIQYF. The CDR3, as DNA: TGTGCCAGCAGTTTAAGTATAGTCTCCGGACAGACCGGGGTAACCGGGCGACTAAACATTCAGTACTTC. The rearrangement joins TRBV12-3 or TRBV12-4 to TRBJ2-4; weak D call: TRBD1 (6 bases). The CDR3 has 23 residues. Trimming removed 2 bases from V and 6 bases from J, with 38 bases in between.